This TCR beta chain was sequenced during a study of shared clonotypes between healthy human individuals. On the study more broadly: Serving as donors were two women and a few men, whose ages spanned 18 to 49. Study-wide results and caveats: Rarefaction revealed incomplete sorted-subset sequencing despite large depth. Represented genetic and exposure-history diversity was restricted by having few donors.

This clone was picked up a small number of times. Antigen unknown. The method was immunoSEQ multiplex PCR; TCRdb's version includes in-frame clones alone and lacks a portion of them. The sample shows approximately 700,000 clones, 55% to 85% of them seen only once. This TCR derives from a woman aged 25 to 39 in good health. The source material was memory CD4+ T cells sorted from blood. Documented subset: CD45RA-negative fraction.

Here the CDR3 reads CASSGPGSGSYEQYF. For the CDR3, the DNA is TGTGCCAGCAGTGGCCCGGGGAGCGGGTCCTACGAGCAGTACTTC. V and J are TRBV28 and TRBJ2-7; possible D gene TRBD2, 6 bases. The germline CDR1 and CDR2 sequences are MDHEN and SYDVKM. The CDR3 is 15 amino acids. V lost 5 bases and J 1 base, leaving 15 bases between the germline ends.